The present T cell receptor beta chain was sequenced within a study of T cell repertoires in aging, cancer and after chemotherapy. Study at large: Healthy donor repertoires were recorded over several months to years and showed clear clonal overlap.

General study results and limits: These repertoire data do not allow conclusions about immunological memory after chemotherapy.

The template was genomic DNA from peripheral blood, not RNA. Germline assignment: CDR1 MNHNS and CDR2 SASEGT. This CDR3 has 15 amino acids. The V end lost 1 base, the J end lost 2 bases, and 10 bases lay between the germline ends. A mixed TRB-A/B primer pool amplified rearranged TRB by multiplex touch-down PCR. From the multiplex PCR reads, TCRdb called clonotypes with MiXCR, one entry per CDR3 protein. Among about 2,500 distinct CDR3 sequences listed, about a quarter were seen once. By proportion, this clonotype is large (0.1 to 1%). Its cognate antigen is unknown. The sequenced sample was blood. J is TRBJ2-3 and V is TRBV6-1; D is ambiguous. This TCR derives from a human donor in good health. CDR3 DNA sequence: TGTGCCAGCAGTGAAGGGCAGTACCACACAGATACGCAGTATTTT. Translated, it gives CASSEGQYHTDTQYF.